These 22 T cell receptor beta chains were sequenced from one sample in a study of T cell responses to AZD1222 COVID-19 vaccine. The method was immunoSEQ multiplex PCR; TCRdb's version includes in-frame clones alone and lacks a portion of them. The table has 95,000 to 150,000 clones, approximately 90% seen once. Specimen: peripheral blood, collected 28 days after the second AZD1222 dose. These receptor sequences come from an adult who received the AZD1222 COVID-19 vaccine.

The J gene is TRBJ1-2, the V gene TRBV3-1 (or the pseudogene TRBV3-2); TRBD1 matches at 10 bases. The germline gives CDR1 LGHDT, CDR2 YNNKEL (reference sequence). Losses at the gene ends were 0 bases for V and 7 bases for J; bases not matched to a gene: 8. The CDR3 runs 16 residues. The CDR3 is CASSQEWAGQGTGYTF. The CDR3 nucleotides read TGTGCCAGCAGCCAAGAATGGGCGGGACAGGGGACTGGCTACACCTTC.

This chain's CDR3 is CASSPRGGTGGNTIYF. In DNA form, the CDR3 reads TGTGCCAGCAGCCCCCGCGGTGGAACGGGAGGAAACACCATATATTTT. The chain is built from TRBV28 and TRBJ1-3, with D unresolved. The length of the CDR3 is 16 residues. V dropped 6 bases and J dropped 4 bases, with 19 bases sitting between them. Looked up from germline, CDR1 is MDHEN and CDR2 is SYDVKM.

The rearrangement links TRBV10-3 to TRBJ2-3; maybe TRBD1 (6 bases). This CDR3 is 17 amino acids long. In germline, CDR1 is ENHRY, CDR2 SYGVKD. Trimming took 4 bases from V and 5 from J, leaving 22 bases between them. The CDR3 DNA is TGTGCCATCAGTGGGGCCTCGACAGGAACGGGGATAGATACGCAGTATTTT. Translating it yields CAISGASTGTGIDTQYF.

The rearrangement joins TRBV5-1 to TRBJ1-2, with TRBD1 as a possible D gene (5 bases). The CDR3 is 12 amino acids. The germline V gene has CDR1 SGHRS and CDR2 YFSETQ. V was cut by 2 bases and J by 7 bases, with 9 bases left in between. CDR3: CASSFGGSGYTF. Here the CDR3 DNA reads TGCGCCAGCAGCTTCGGGGGAAGTGGCTACACCTTC.

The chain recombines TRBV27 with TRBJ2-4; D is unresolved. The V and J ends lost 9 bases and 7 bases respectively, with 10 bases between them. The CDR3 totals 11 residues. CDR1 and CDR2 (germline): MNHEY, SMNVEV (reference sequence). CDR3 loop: CASQVSNIQYF. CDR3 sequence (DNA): TGTGCCAGTCAGGTCTCCAACATTCAGTACTTC.

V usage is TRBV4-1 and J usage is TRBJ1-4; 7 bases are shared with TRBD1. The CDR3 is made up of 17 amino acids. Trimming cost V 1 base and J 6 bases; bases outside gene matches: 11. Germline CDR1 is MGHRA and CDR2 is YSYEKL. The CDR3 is CASSQGGVRQGDEKLFF. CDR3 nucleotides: TGCGCCAGCAGCCAAGGGGGGGTAAGACAGGGAGATGAAAAACTGTTTTTT.

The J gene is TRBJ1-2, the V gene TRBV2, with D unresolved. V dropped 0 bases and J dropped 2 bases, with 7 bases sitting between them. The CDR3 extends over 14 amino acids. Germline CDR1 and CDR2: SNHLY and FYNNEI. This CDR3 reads CASSEADRNYGYTF. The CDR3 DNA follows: TGTGCCAGCAGTGAAGCAGACCGGAACTATGGCTACACCTTC.

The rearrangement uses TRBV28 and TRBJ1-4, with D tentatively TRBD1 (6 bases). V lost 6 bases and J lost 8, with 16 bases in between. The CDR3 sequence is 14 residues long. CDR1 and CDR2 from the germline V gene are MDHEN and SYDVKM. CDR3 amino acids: CASSKTGISEKLFF. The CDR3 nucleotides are TGTGCCAGCAGCAAAACAGGGATATCCGAAAAACTGTTTTTT.

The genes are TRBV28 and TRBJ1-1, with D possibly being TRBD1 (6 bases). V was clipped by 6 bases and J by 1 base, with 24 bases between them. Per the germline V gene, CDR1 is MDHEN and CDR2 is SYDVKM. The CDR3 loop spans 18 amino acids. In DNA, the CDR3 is TGTGCCAGCAGCAAACAGGGTCGGTGGAAGGACTGGAACACTGAAGCTTTCTTT. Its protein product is CASSKQGRWKDWNTEAFF.

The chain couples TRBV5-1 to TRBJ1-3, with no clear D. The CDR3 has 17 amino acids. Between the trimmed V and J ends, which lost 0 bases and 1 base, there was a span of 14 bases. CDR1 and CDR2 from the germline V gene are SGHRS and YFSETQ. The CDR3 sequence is CASSLAGSRTSGNTIYF. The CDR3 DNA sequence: TGCGCCAGCAGCTTGGCCGGCAGCCGAACTTCTGGAAACACCATATATTTT.

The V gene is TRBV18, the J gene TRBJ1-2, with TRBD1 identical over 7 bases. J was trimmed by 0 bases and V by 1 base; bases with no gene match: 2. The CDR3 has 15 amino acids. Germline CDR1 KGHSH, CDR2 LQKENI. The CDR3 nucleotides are TGTGCCAGCTCACCACGGGACAGCGCTAACTATGGCTACACCTTC. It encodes CASSPRDSANYGYTF. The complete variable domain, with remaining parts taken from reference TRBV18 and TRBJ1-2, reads NAGVMQNPRHLVRRRGQEARLRCSPMKGHSHVYWYRQLPEEGLKFMVYLQKENIIDESGMPKERFSAEFPKEGPSILRIQQVVRGDSAAYFCASSPRDSANYGYTFGSGTRLTVV.

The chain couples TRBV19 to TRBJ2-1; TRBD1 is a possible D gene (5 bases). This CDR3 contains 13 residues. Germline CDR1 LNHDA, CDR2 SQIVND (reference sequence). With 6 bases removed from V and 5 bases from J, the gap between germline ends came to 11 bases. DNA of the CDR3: TGTGCCAGTAGCAGGGATCCTAACAATGAGCAGTTCTTC. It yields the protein CASSRDPNNEQFF.

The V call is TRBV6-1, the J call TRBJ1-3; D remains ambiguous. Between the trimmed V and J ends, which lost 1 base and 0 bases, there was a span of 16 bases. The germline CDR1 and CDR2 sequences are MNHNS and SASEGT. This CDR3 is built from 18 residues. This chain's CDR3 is CASSEGELYSYSGNTIYF. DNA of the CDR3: TGTGCCAGCAGTGAAGGGGAACTCTACTCCTACTCTGGAAACACCATATATTTT.

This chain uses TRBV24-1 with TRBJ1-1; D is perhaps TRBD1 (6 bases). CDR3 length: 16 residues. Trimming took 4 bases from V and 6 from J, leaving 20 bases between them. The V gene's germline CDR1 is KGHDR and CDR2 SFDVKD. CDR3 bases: TGTGCCACCAGTGACAACAGGAGGGGGGCGCGGTCTGAAGCTTTCTTT. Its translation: CATSDNRRGARSEAFF.

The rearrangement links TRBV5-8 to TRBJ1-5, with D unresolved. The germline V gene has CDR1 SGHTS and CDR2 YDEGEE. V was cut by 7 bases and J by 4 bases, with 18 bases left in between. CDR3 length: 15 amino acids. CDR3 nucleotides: TGTGCCAGCTTGGAAGGCTCCGGTAGGAATCAGCCCCAGCATTTT. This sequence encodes CASLEGSGRNQPQHF.

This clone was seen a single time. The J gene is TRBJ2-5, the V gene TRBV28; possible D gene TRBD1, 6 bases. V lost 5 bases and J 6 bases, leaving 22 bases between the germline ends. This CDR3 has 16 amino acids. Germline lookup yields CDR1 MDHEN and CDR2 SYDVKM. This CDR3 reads CASSPRLGVGTQTQYF. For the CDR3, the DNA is TGTGCCAGCAGTCCTCGACTCGGTGTTGGGACACAGACCCAGTACTTC. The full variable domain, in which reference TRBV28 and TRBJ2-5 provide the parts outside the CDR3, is DVKVTQSSRYLVKRTGEKVFLECVQDMDHENMFWYRQDPGLGLRLIYFSYDVKMKEKGDIPEGYSVSREKKERFSLILESASTNQTSMYLCASSPRLGVGTQTQYFGPGTRLLVL.

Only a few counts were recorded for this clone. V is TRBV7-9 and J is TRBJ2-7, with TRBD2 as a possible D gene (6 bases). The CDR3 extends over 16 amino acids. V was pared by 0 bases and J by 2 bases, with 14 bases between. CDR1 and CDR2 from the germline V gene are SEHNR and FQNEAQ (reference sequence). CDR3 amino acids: CASSLASGRGAYEQYF. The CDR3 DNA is TGTGCCAGCAGCTTAGCCTCTGGGCGGGGAGCCTACGAGCAGTACTTC.

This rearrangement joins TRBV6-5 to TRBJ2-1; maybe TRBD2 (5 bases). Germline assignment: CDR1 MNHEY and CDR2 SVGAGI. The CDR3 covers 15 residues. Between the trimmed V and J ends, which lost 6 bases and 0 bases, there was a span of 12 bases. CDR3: CASSPGLFSYNEQFF. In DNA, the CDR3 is TGTGCCAGCAGCCCCGGACTTTTCTCCTACAATGAGCAGTTCTTC.

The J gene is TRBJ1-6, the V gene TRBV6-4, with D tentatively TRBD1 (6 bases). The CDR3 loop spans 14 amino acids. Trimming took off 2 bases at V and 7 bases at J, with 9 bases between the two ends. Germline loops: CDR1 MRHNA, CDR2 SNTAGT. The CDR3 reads CASSDEGENSPLHF. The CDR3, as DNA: TGTGCCAGCAGTGACGAGGGGGAAAATTCACCCCTCCACTTT.

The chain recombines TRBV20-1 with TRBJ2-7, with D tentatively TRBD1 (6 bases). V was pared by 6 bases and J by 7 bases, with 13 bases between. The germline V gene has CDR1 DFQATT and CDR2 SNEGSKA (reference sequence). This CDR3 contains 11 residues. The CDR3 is CSAQTGREQYF. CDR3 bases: TGCAGTGCGCAGACAGGACGGGAGCAGTACTTC.

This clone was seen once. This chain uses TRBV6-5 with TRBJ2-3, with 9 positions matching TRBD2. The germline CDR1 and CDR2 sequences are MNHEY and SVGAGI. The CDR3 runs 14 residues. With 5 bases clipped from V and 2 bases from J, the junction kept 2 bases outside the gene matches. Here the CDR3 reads CASSLAGFTDTQYF. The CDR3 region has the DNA TGTGCCAGCAGTCTAGCGGGGTTCACAGATACGCAGTATTTT.

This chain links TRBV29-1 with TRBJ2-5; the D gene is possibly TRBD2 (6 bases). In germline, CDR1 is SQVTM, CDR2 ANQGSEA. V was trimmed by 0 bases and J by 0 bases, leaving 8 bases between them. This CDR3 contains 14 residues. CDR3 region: CSVEDAGYQETQYF. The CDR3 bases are TGCAGCGTTGAAGATGCGGGATACCAAGAGACCCAGTACTTC.